These 2 T cell receptor beta chains were all obtained from the same sample, sequenced in a study of T-cell memory formation after mild COVID-19. TCRdb independently ran MiXCR on the 5' RACE reads; one entry per CDR3 protein. The sample records about 290,000 distinct CDR3 sequences, 15% to 20% being singletons. The sample taken for sequencing was PBMCs or a T cell subset sorted from them (not recorded which). These receptors were collected from a man younger than 35 who had mild COVID-19 (a few samples of this study predate the infection). Cell type and time point are not known.

This clonotype has more than one count but fewer than ten. The gene calls are TRBV20-1 and TRBJ2-5, with 9 bases matching TRBD1. This CDR3 comprises 15 residues. CDR1 and CDR2 from the germline V gene are DFQATT and SNEGSKA (reference sequence). The ends lost 6 bases at V and 5 bases at J; junction bases unmatched: 13. CDR3 bases: TGCAGTGCCGAGCGGGGACAGGGAGTAGGGGAGACCCAGTACTTC. This codes for CSAERGQGVGETQYF.

Only a few counts were recorded for this clonotype. The CDR3 loop reads CASSLARTHNSPLHF. CDR3 sequence (DNA): TGCGCCAGCAGCTTGGCCAGGACACATAATTCACCCCTCCACTTT. The chain recombines TRBV5-1 with TRBJ1-6, with a possible D match to TRBD1 (5 bases). Germline assignment: CDR1 SGHRS and CDR2 YFSETQ. Trimming left V 0 bases short and J 5 bases short, with 9 bases between. CDR3 length: 15 residues.